Listed below are T cell receptor beta chains from one sample, sequenced in a study of early T cells in non-severe SARS-CoV-2 infection. TCRdb redid the calling of the 5' RACE reads with MiXCR, one entry per CDR3 protein. This table holds just over 65,000 distinct CDR3 sequences, less than 15% found once. Specimen: whole blood. These receptor sequences come from an adult who was a healthcare worker with PCR-confirmed SARS-CoV-2 infection or an uninfected control (not recorded which). The CDR3 runs from the conserved cysteine through the conserved F or W. For some rows the clone size is stated as once, few or many, or as a class when expanded; others skip it.

v_call: TRBV24-1
cdr3_length: 16
clone_size: many
j_call: TRBJ1-5
cdr3_aa: CATSDPRLGDHQPQHF

v_call: TRBV6-5
cdr3_length: 15
clone_size: many
j_call: TRBJ1-1
cdr3_aa: CASSPPGTGRTEAFF

v_call: TRBV6-5
cdr3_length: 14
clone_size: few
j_call: TRBJ2-3
cdr3_aa: CASSRDSPTDTQYF

v_call: TRBV9
cdr3_length: 16
clone_size: medium-sized
j_call: TRBJ1-2
cdr3_aa: CASSPAGQGANYGYTF

v_call: TRBV12-3/TRBV12-4
cdr3_length: 16
clone_size: .
j_call: TRBJ2-2
cdr3_aa: CASSLQPGQHTGELFF

v_call: TRBV19
cdr3_length: 17
clone_size: .
j_call: TRBJ2-7
cdr3_aa: CASSMSPVTRVSYEQYF

v_call: TRBV28
cdr3_length: 14
clone_size: .
j_call: TRBJ2-7
cdr3_aa: CASGTGTLHYEQYF

v_call: TRBV29-1
cdr3_length: 13
clone_size: many
j_call: TRBJ2-1
cdr3_aa: CSVAFGIDAEQFF

v_call: TRBV25-1
cdr3_length: 11
clone_size: .
j_call: TRBJ2-7
cdr3_aa: CASSEGYEQYF

v_call: TRBV29-1
cdr3_length: 11
clone_size: few
j_call: TRBJ2-4
cdr3_aa: CSVEIRDREYF

v_call: TRBV12-3/TRBV12-4
cdr3_length: 10
clone_size: few
j_call: TRBJ2-2
cdr3_aa: CASLNGELFF

v_call: TRBV6-1
cdr3_length: 18
clone_size: many
j_call: TRBJ2-5
cdr3_aa: CASSTGTSGPYRGETQYF

v_call: TRBV28
cdr3_length: 13
clone_size: few
j_call: TRBJ1-5
cdr3_aa: CASSPTTPQPQHF

v_call: TRBV28
cdr3_length: 15
clone_size: .
j_call: TRBJ2-4
cdr3_aa: CASSFEGAAKNIQYF

v_call: TRBV7-9
cdr3_length: 15
clone_size: few
j_call: TRBJ2-1
cdr3_aa: CASRRPGQLHNEQFF

v_call: TRBV6-6
cdr3_length: 15
clone_size: few
j_call: TRBJ2-2
cdr3_aa: CASSHGQGRTGELFF

v_call: TRBV6-2/TRBV6-3
cdr3_length: 13
clone_size: many
j_call: TRBJ1-1
cdr3_aa: CASSPMGFAEAFF

v_call: TRBV24-1
cdr3_length: 12
clone_size: .
j_call: TRBJ1-2
cdr3_aa: CATSVQGHGYTF

v_call: TRBV11-2
cdr3_length: 15
clone_size: many
j_call: TRBJ2-2
cdr3_aa: CASSSGRLNTGELFF

v_call: TRBV20-1
cdr3_length: 15
clone_size: many
j_call: TRBJ2-7
cdr3_aa: CSASYPGQVAYEQYF

v_call: TRBV28
cdr3_length: 15
clone_size: many
j_call: TRBJ2-2
cdr3_aa: CASTDGLAGTGELFF

v_call: TRBV19
cdr3_length: 14
clone_size: few
j_call: TRBJ2-7
cdr3_aa: CASSIKDGTYEQYF

v_call: TRBV11-2
cdr3_length: 14
clone_size: .
j_call: TRBJ1-1
cdr3_aa: CASSFMDGNTEAFF

v_call: TRBV20-1
cdr3_length: 13
clone_size: many
j_call: TRBJ2-2
cdr3_aa: CSARPAGGGELFF

v_call: TRBV28
cdr3_length: 11
clone_size: few
j_call: TRBJ2-7
cdr3_aa: CASSLLVEQYF

v_call: TRBV7-9
cdr3_length: 14
clone_size: many
j_call: TRBJ1-5
cdr3_aa: CASSFPGANQPQHF

v_call: TRBV12-3/TRBV12-4
cdr3_length: 14
clone_size: .
j_call: TRBJ1-4
cdr3_aa: CASSSGSLAEKLFF

v_call: TRBV13
cdr3_length: 16
clone_size: many
j_call: TRBJ2-3
cdr3_aa: CASSFLAGEGTDTQYF

v_call: TRBV28
cdr3_length: 18
clone_size: few
j_call: TRBJ2-3
cdr3_aa: CASSSLRIETGTGDTQYF

v_call: TRBV11-3
cdr3_length: 14
clone_size: .
j_call: TRBJ2-5
cdr3_aa: CASSRDRVSETQYF

v_call: TRBV20-1
cdr3_length: 12
clone_size: .
j_call: TRBJ1-4
cdr3_aa: CSARPPNEKLFF

v_call: TRBV28
cdr3_length: 14
clone_size: many
j_call: TRBJ2-1
cdr3_aa: CASRGGGSRGEQFF

v_call: TRBV29-1
cdr3_length: 14
clone_size: many
j_call: TRBJ2-3
cdr3_aa: CSVEDGSITDTQYF

v_call: TRBV2
cdr3_length: 16
clone_size: few
j_call: TRBJ2-1
cdr3_aa: CASSQFALAGNNEQFF

v_call: TRBV12-3/TRBV12-4
cdr3_length: 15
clone_size: .
j_call: TRBJ2-2
cdr3_aa: CASSGGQGATGELFF

v_call: TRBV10-3
cdr3_length: 13
clone_size: many
j_call: TRBJ2-7
cdr3_aa: CAISPGGFREQYF

v_call: TRBV5-6
cdr3_length: 18
clone_size: few
j_call: TRBJ1-5
cdr3_aa: CASSLEVGIAESDQPQHF

v_call: TRBV6-5
cdr3_length: 15
clone_size: .
j_call: TRBJ2-7
cdr3_aa: CASSYSRVGTYEQYF

v_call: TRBV20-1
cdr3_length: 16
clone_size: large
j_call: TRBJ2-2
cdr3_aa: CSARDWGGANTGELFF

v_call: TRBV20-1
cdr3_length: 14
clone_size: few
j_call: TRBJ2-7
cdr3_aa: CSARSGSGSYEQYF

v_call: TRBV29-1
cdr3_length: 11
clone_size: many
j_call: TRBJ2-7
cdr3_aa: CSVGHSYEQYF

v_call: TRBV10-3
cdr3_length: 14
clone_size: few
j_call: TRBJ1-1
cdr3_aa: CAIAPGGTESEAFF

v_call: TRBV5-6
cdr3_length: 15
clone_size: few
j_call: TRBJ2-2
cdr3_aa: CASSFIAANTGELFF

v_call: TRBV29-1
cdr3_length: 13
clone_size: .
j_call: TRBJ1-4
cdr3_aa: CSVADQWDEKLFF

v_call: TRBV24-1
cdr3_length: 13
clone_size: many
j_call: TRBJ1-5
cdr3_aa: CATSERSSWPQHF

v_call: TRBV5-1
cdr3_length: 15
clone_size: few
j_call: TRBJ2-1
cdr3_aa: CASSLVSGPANEQFF